The sequence of this T cell receptor (beta chain) was determined in a study of cytomegalovirus exposure and HLA in healthy donors. Findings and limits, study-wide: It was taken for granted in presence/absence analyses that sequencing depth across donors was roughly uniform.

A remark on this clone: Its antigen remains unidentified.

60 Vbeta and 13 Jbeta primers were used in PCR. Sequenced by immunoSEQ multiplex PCR; TCRdb stores in-frame clones only, minus some. This sample contains over 100,000 clones. Germline CDR1 MNHNS, CDR2 SASEGT. The ends lost 4 bases at V and 6 bases at J; junction bases unmatched: 4. CDR3 length: 13 residues. This TCR derives from a man between 40 and 49 years old in good health and CMV-seropositive. This sequence joins TRBV6-1 and TRBJ2-3, with 7 bases aligning to TRBD2. Sequencing used PBMCs. Here the CDR3 DNA reads TGTGCCAGCAGTGGGGGACTATCGGATACGCAGTATTTT. It is translated as CASSGGLSDTQYF.